This T cell receptor beta chain appears in the sequencing data of a study of cytomegalovirus exposure and HLA in healthy donors. Study conclusions and caveats: Overall, about 160 TCR beta chains were annotated as cytomegalovirus-associated. Earlier findings revealed that most TCR beta V segments proved productive either about 90% or about 30% of the time. In vitro work confirmed that three CMV-associated chains recognize CMV antigens. Trimming of TCR beta V- and J-genes showed a link, identified in a later analysis, to a missense DCLRE1C variant.

On this clone itself: What it binds is not known.

Germline CDR1 reads GTSNPN; CDR2 reads SVGIG (reference sequence). The CDR3 has 14 amino acids. The V segment lost 3 bases and the J segment 11 bases; nucleotides outside the gene matches: 10. PCR primers comprised 60 Vbeta and 13 Jbeta primers. Repertoires were generated with immunoSEQ multiplex PCR, while TCRdb's copy carries only in-frame clones and drops some. Of about 120,000 clones listed, around three quarters are singletons. This sequence originates from a man over 45 in good health and CMV-seropositive. Sequenced input: PBMCs. J is TRBJ1-6 and V is TRBV30; TRBD1 aligns across 7 bases. Here the CDR3 DNA reads TGTGCCTGGAGAGCTAATACAGGGGCCACACCCCTCCACTTT. Amino acid sequence: CAWRANTGATPLHF. The whole variable domain, remainder taken from reference TRBV30 and TRBJ1-6, is SQTIHQWPATLVQPVGSPLSLECTVEGTSNPNLYWYRQAAGRGLQLLFYSVGIGQISSEVPQNLSASRPQDRQFILSSKKLLLSDSGFYLCAWRANTGATPLHFGNGTRLTVT.